The 11 T cell receptor beta chains below come from one sample, sequenced in a study of blood T cell repertoires in COVID-19. Here immunoSEQ multiplex PCR was the method, and the copy in TCRdb shows in-frame clones only, minus some. The data contain about 160,000 clones, 85% to 90% of them singletons. Sequenced sample: peripheral blood. The receptors were gathered from a woman in her 70s with COVID-19, enrolled during active disease.

The chain carries TRBV30 and TRBJ2-1, with unresolved D. The CDR3 length is 13 residues. Trimming pared 2 bases from V and 0 bases from J, leaving 5 bases between. Germline loops: CDR1 GTSNPN, CDR2 SVGIG (reference sequence). The CDR3: CAWSPSSYNEQFF. In DNA, the CDR3 is TGTGCCTGGAGTCCTAGCTCCTACAATGAGCAGTTCTTC.

This clone occurred a few times. V is TRBV5-6 and J is TRBJ2-5; 7 nucleotides match TRBD2. The V segment lost 4 bases and the J segment 4 bases; nucleotides outside the gene matches: 10. Germline V CDR1 and CDR2: SGHDT, YYEEEE. This CDR3 has 15 residues. In nucleotides, the CDR3 is TGTGCCAGCAGCGTTGGGAGGGTTCGGCCAGAGACCCAGTACTTC. Residues: CASSVGRVRPETQYF.

V usage is TRBV2 and J usage is TRBJ1-4, with D possibly matching TRBD1 (6 bases). The germline V gene encodes CDR1 SNHLY and CDR2 FYNNEI. CDR3 length equals 12 residues. The V and J ends lost 8 bases and 5 bases respectively, with 9 bases between them. The CDR3 loop is CASGQPNEKLFF. The CDR3 DNA follows: TGTGCCAGCGGACAGCCAAATGAAAAACTGTTTTTT.

V is TRBV28 and J is TRBJ1-4, with 7 nucleotides matching TRBD1. Trimming removed 6 bases from V and 4 bases from J; junction bases left unmatched: 5. CDR3 length equals 14 residues. Germline CDR1 MDHEN, CDR2 SYDVKM. The CDR3: CASRAGGSNEKLFF. The DNA for the CDR3 is TGTGCCAGCAGGGCAGGGGGAAGTAATGAAAAACTGTTTTTT.

The rearrangement uses TRBV2 and TRBJ1-6; D ambiguous. There are 13 residues in the CDR3. Germline V lookup: CDR1 SNHLY, CDR2 FYNNEI. V lost 6 bases and J lost 10, with 13 bases in between. CDR3 in amino acids: CASRRQPGSPLHF. Here the CDR3 DNA reads TGTGCCAGCAGGCGACAACCTGGATCACCCCTCCACTTT.

V is TRBV5-4 and J is TRBJ2-3; 13 nucleotides line up with TRBD2. The CDR3 has 14 amino acids. V shed 5 bases and J 6 bases; nucleotides not matched to a gene: 3. Germline loops: CDR1 SGHNT, CDR2 YYREEE (reference sequence). The CDR3 DNA is TGTGCCAGCAGGGTGACTAGCGGGGGGGATACGCAGTATTTT. It is translated as CASRVTSGGDTQYF.

The sample holds one count of this clone. This chain links TRBV27 with TRBJ2-2; 7 nucleotides line up with TRBD1. The V and J ends lost 8 bases and 6 bases, in that order; junction bases with no gene match: 15. Germline CDR1 and CDR2: MNHEY and SMNVEV (reference sequence). This CDR3 comprises 16 residues. The CDR3: CASRRRQGPKAGELFF. The CDR3 nucleotides are TGTGCCAGCCGCCGAAGACAGGGCCCCAAGGCCGGGGAGCTGTTTTTT.

As to this clone: The same CDR3 also results from other DNA sequences found in this sample. The chain uses TRBV20-1 and TRBJ1-5, with no clear D. The CDR3 is made up of 11 amino acids. Trimming pared 3 bases from V and 5 bases from J, leaving 5 bases between. CDR1 and CDR2 from the germline V gene are DFQATT and SNEGSKA (reference sequence). CDR3 DNA sequence: TGCAGTGCTAGCCCGGATCAGCCCCAGCATTTT. This translates into CSASPDQPQHF.

The genes are TRBV6-5 and TRBJ1-6, with a weak D call TRBD1 (6 bases). The germline V gene has CDR1 MNHEY and CDR2 SVGAGI. Trimming took off 7 bases at V and 5 bases at J, with 9 bases between the two ends. The CDR3 is made up of 13 amino acids. The CDR3 reads CASNSGDNSPLHF. The DNA for the CDR3 is TGTGCCAGCAATTCAGGGGATAATTCACCCCTCCACTTT.

This sequence joins TRBV2 and TRBJ1-5, with D possibly TRBD1 on 6 matching bases. Germline loops: CDR1 SNHLY, CDR2 FYNNEI. Deletions cut 7 bases from V and 0 bases from J, with 13 bases between. The CDR3 covers 15 residues. In DNA form, the CDR3 reads TGTGCCAGCATCATGGACAGAAATAGCAATCAGCCCCAGCATTTT. Translation gives CASIMDRNSNQPQHF. Using reference TRBV2 and TRBJ1-5 for the parts outside the CDR3, the full variable domain is EPEVTQTPSHQVTQMGQEVILRCVPISNHLYFYWYRQILGQKVEFLVSFYNNEISEKSEIFDDQFSVERPDGSNFTLKIRSTKLEDSAMYFCASIMDRNSNQPQHFGDGTRLSIL.

This clone appeared a single time. The rearrangement links TRBV3-1 (or the pseudogene TRBV3-2) to TRBJ2-2, with D possibly TRBD1 on 6 matching bases. The germline V gene has CDR1 LGHDT and CDR2 YNNKEL (reference sequence). V lost 0 bases and J 6 bases, leaving 11 bases between the germline ends. The CDR3 runs 15 residues. The CDR3 bases are TGTGCCAGCAGCCAAGATGCTTCAGGGGCCGGGGAGCTGTTTTTT. Its protein product is CASSQDASGAGELFF.